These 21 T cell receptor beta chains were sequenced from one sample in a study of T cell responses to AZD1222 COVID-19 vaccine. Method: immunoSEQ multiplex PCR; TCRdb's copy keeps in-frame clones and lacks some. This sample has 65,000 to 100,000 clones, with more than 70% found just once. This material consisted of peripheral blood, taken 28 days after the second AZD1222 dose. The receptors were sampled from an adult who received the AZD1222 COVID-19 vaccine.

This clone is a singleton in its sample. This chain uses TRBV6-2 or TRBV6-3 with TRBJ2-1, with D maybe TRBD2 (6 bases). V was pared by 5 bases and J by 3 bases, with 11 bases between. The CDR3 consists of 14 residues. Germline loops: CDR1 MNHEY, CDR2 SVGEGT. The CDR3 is CASSPGRFYNEQFF. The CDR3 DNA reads TGTGCCAGCAGTCCCGGGAGATTCTACAATGAGCAGTTCTTC.

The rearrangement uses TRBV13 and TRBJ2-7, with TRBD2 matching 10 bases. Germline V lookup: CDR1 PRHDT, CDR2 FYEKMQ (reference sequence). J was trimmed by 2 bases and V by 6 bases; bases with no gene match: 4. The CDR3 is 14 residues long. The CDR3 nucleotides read TGTGCCAGCAGGATAGCGGGAGGACCCTACGAGCAGTACTTC. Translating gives CASRIAGGPYEQYF. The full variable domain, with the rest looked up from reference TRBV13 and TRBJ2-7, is AAGVIQSPRHLIKEKRETATLKCYPIPRHDTVYWYQQGPGQDPQFLISFYEKMQSDKGSIPDRFSAQQFSDYHSELNMSSLELGDSALYFCASRIAGGPYEQYFGPGTRLTVT.

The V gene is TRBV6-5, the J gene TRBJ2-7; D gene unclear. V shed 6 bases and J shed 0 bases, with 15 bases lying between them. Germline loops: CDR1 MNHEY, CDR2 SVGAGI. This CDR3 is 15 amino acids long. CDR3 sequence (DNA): TGTGCCAGCAGAGTGGGTCCGATTAGCTCCTACGAGCAGTACTTC. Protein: CASRVGPISSYEQYF.

Here the CDR3 reads CASSLSPGQSWGNEQFF. In DNA form, the CDR3 reads TGTGCCAGCAGTTTATCACCCGGACAATCGTGGGGCAATGAGCAGTTCTTC. J is TRBJ2-1 and V is TRBV28; maybe TRBD1 (5 bases). Germline CDR1 is MDHEN and CDR2 is SYDVKM. V was clipped by 1 base and J by 6 bases, with 19 bases between them. The CDR3 is made up of 17 amino acids. Full variable domain (missing parts from reference TRBV28 and TRBJ2-1): DVKVTQSSRYLVKRTGEKVFLECVQDMDHENMFWYRQDPGLGLRLIYFSYDVKMKEKGDIPEGYSVSREKKERFSLILESASTNQTSMYLCASSLSPGQSWGNEQFFGPGTRLTVL.

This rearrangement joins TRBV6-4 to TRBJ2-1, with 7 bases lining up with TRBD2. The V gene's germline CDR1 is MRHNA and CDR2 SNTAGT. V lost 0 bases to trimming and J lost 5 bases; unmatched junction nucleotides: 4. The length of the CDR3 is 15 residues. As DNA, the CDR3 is TGTGCCAGCAGTGACTCGGAGGGAGGGCACAATGAGCAGTTCTTC. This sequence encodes CASSDSEGGHNEQFF.

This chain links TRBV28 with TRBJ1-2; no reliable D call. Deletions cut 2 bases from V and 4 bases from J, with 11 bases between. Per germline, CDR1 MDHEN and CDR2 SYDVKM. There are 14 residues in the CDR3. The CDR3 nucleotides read TGTGCCAGCAGTTTAGGGAGAAACCCCTATGGCTACACCTTC. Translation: CASSLGRNPYGYTF.

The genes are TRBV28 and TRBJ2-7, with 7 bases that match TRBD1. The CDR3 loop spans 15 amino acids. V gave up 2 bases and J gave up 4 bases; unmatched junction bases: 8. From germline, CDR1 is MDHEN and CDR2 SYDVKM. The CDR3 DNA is TGTGCCAGCAGTTTAGAGCCGGGACAGATATACGAGCAGTACTTC. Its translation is CASSLEPGQIYEQYF.

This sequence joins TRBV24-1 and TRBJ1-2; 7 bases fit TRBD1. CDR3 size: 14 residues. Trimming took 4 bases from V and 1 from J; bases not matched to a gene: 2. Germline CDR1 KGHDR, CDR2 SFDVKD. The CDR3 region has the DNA TGTGCCACCAGTGACTGGGACAGTAACTATGGCTACACCTTC. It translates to CATSDWDSNYGYTF.

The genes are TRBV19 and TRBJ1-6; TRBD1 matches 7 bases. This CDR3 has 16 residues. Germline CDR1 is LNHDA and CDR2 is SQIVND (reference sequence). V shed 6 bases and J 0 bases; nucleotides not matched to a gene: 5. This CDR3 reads CASRDRKSSYNSPLHF. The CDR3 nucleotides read TGTGCCAGTAGGGACAGGAAGAGCTCCTATAATTCACCCCTCCACTTT.

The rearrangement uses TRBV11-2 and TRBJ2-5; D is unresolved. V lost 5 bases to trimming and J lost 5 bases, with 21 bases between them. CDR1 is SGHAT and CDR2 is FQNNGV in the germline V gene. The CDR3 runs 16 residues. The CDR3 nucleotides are TGTGCCAGCAGCCTCGTGGGTCAAACCGCCTGGGAGACCCAGTACTTC. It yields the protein CASSLVGQTAWETQYF.

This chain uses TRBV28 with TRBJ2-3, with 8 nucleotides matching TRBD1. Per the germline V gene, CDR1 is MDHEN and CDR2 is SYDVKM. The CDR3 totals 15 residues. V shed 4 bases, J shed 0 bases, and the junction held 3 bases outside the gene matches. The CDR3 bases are TGTGCCAGCAGTTCAAGGACAGGGAGCACAGATACGCAGTATTTT. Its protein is CASSSRTGSTDTQYF.

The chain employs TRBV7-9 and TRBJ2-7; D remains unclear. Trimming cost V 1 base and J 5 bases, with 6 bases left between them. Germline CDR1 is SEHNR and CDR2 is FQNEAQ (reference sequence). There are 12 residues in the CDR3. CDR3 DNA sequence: TGTGCCAGCAGCTTAGTTCCCCACGAGCAGTACTTC. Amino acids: CASSLVPHEQYF.

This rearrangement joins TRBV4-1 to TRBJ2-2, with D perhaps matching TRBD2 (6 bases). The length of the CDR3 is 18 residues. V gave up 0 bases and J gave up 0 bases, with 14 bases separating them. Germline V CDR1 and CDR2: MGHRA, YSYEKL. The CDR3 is CASSQDMVAAANTGELFF. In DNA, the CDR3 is TGCGCCAGCAGCCAAGATATGGTAGCGGCCGCGAACACCGGGGAGCTGTTTTTT.

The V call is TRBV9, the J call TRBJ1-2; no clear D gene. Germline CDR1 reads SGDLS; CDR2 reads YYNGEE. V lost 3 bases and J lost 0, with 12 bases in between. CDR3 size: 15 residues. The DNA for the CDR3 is TGTGCCAGCAGCGCCCAGCCCGGAGCTAACTATGGCTACACCTTC. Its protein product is CASSAQPGANYGYTF. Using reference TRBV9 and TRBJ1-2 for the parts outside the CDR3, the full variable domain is DSGVTQTPKHLITATGQRVTLRCSPRSGDLSVYWYQQSLDQGLQFLIQYYNGEERAKGNILERFSAQQFPDLHSELNLSSLELGDSALYFCASSAQPGANYGYTFGSGTRLTVV.

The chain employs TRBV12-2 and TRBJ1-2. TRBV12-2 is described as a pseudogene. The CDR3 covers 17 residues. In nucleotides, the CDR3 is TGTGCAAGTCGCTTAGGTGTTGGAGTCTTTCCAGACTATGGCTACACCTTC. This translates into CASRLGVGVFPDYGYTF.

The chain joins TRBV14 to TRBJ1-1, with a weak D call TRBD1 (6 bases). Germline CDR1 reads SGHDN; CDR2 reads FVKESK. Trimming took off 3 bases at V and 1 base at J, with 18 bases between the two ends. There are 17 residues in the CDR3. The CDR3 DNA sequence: TGTGCCAGCAGCCAGAGGGGCAGGGGATTGGGGAACACTGAAGCTTTCTTT. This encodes CASSQRGRGLGNTEAFF.

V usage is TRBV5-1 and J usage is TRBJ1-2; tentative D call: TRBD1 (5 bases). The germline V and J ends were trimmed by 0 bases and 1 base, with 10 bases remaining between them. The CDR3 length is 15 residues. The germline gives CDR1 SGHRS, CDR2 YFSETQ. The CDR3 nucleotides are TGCGCCAGCAGCTTGGGAATACAGGATAACTATGGCTACACCTTC. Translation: CASSLGIQDNYGYTF.

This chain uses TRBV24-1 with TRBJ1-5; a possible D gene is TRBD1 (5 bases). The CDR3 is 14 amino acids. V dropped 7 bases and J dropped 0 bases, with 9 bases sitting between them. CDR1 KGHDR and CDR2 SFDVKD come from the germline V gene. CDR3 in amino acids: CATRQGCSNQPQHF. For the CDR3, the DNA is TGTGCCACCAGGCAGGGATGTAGCAATCAGCCCCAGCATTTT.

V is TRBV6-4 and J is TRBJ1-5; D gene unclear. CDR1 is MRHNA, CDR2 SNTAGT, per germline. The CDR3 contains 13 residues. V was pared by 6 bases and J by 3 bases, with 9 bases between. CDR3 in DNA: TGTGCCAGCAGAATCAGTCCCAATCAGCCCCAGCATTTT. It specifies CASRISPNQPQHF.

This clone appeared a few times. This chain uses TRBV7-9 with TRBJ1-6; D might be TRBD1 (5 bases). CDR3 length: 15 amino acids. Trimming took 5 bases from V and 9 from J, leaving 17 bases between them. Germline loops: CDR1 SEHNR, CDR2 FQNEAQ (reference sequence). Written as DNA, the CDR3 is TGTGCCAGCAGCCCAGGGTCGGCAGGAGGTTCACCCCTCCACTTT. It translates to CASSPGSAGGSPLHF.

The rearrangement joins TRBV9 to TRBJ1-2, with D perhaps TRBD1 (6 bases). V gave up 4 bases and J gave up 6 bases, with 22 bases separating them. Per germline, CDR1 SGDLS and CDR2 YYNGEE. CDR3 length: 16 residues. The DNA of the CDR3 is TGTGCCAGCAGCCTTTCCCGGGACAAGCTACTACATGGCTACACCTTC. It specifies CASSLSRDKLLHGYTF. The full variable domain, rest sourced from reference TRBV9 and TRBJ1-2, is DSGVTQTPKHLITATGQRVTLRCSPRSGDLSVYWYQQSLDQGLQFLIQYYNGEERAKGNILERFSAQQFPDLHSELNLSSLELGDSALYFCASSLSRDKLLHGYTFGSGTRLTVV.